These 30 T cell receptor beta chains share one sample of origin, sequenced in a study of T-cell reconstitution after alpha-beta-depleted transplantation in children. TCRbeta library construction was performed incorporating unique molecular identifiers. Via MiXCR, TCRdb re-called the PCR reads, giving one row per CDR3 protein. Seen here are about half a million distinct CDR3 sequences, roughly an eighth observed once, and the top ten hold around 6.1%. Sequenced material: PBMCs from the stem cell graft donor, taken from the stem cell graft. The receptor set was obtained from a human donor who donated a stem cell graft to a child with combined immunodeficiency.

The genes are TRBV5-4 and TRBJ1-1; tentative D call: TRBD1 (5 bases). With 3 bases removed from V and 4 bases from J, the gap between germline ends came to 13 bases. The CDR3 runs 14 residues. The V gene's germline CDR1 is SGHNT and CDR2 YYREEE (reference sequence). CDR3 loop: CASSSGLLSTEAFF. The CDR3 nucleotides read TGTGCCAGCAGCTCGGGGCTCCTGAGCACTGAAGCTTTCTTT.

This clonotype was counted between two and nine times. V and J are TRBV13 and TRBJ2-3; 12 nucleotides match TRBD2. Germline CDR1 and CDR2: PRHDT and FYEKMQ (reference sequence). After removal of 7 bases from V and 2 bases from J, the junction contained 13 bases not matched to a gene. CDR3 length: 18 amino acids. CDR3 region: CASIARTSGAIFTDTQYF. For the CDR3, the DNA is TGTGCCAGCATTGCCCGGACTAGCGGGGCAATCTTCACAGATACGCAGTATTTT.

The chain uses TRBV12-3 or TRBV12-4 and TRBJ2-3; D gene ambiguous. CDR3 length: 14 residues. With 8 bases removed from V and 1 base from J, the gap between germline ends came to 13 bases. CDR3 amino acids: CASGWVLGTDTQYF. CDR3 nucleotides: TGTGCCAGCGGCTGGGTTCTGGGCACAGATACGCAGTATTTT.

This clonotype was recorded a few times. The chain combines TRBV6-2 or TRBV6-3 with TRBJ2-1; 9 nucleotides match TRBD2. This CDR3 is built from 16 residues. CDR1 and CDR2 (germline): MNHEY, SVGEGT. V lost 2 bases to trimming and J lost 2 bases; unmatched junction nucleotides: 4. The CDR3 sequence is CASSYPRGGAYNEQFF. Written as DNA, the CDR3 is TGTGCCAGCAGTTACCCTCGCGGGGGGGCCTACAATGAGCAGTTCTTC.

This rearrangement joins TRBV7-9 to TRBJ2-7; D is ambiguous. V was pared by 1 base and J by 3 bases, with 10 bases between. The V gene's germline CDR1 is SEHNR and CDR2 FQNEAQ (reference sequence). The CDR3 loop spans 14 amino acids. This chain's CDR3 is CASSLGQEIYEQYF. CDR3 sequence (DNA): TGTGCCAGCAGCTTAGGTCAGGAAATCTACGAGCAGTACTTC.

Only a few counts were recorded for this clonotype. The chain has TRBV7-6 and TRBJ2-2, with TRBD2 matching 10 bases. The CDR3 runs to 16 residues. Germline V gives CDR1 SGHVS, CDR2 FNYEAQ. Losses at the gene ends were 5 bases for V and 2 bases for J; bases not matched to a gene: 5. The CDR3 region has the DNA TGTGCCAGCAGCGAAACTAGCGGGGTCAACACCGGGGAGCTGTTTTTT. This codes for CASSETSGVNTGELFF. The whole variable domain, remainder taken from reference TRBV7-6 and TRBJ2-2, is GAGVSQSPRYKVTKRGQDVALRCDPISGHVSLYWYRQALGQGPEFLTYFNYEAQQDKSGLPNDRFSAERPEGSISTLTIQRTEQRDSAMYRCASSETSGVNTGELFFGEGSRLTVL.

This clonotype has ten or more counts. The chain couples TRBV7-2 to TRBJ2-1; tentative D call: TRBD1 (6 bases). The CDR3 has 15 amino acids. Germline V gene data show CDR1 as SGHTA and CDR2 as FQGNSA. The ends were cut back, 5 bases at V and 5 bases at J, with 16 bases in the middle. CDR3 residues: CASSQIWGPDNEQFF. In DNA form, the CDR3 reads TGTGCCAGCAGCCAAATATGGGGGCCGGACAATGAGCAGTTCTTC.

This clonotype was detected ten times or more. The chain uses TRBV9 and TRBJ2-1; D perhaps matches TRBD1 (6 bases). The CDR3 sequence is 15 residues long. V lost 4 bases, J lost 5 bases, and 16 bases lay in between. Germline loops: CDR1 SGDLS, CDR2 YYNGEE. The CDR3 sequence: CASSFSFRQDNEQFF. The CDR3 nucleotides read TGTGCCAGCAGCTTCTCCTTCCGACAGGACAATGAGCAGTTCTTC.

The J gene is TRBJ1-2, the V gene TRBV6-1; D ambiguous. The V gene's germline CDR1 is MNHNS and CDR2 SASEGT. CDR3 length: 11 amino acids. Trimming cost V 8 bases and J 7 bases, with 11 bases left between them. In nucleotides, the CDR3 is TGTGCCAGCTGGGAGGGTTCTGGCTACACCTTC. Translation gives CASWEGSGYTF.

The V gene is TRBV11-2, the J gene TRBJ1-6; 7 nucleotides agree with TRBD1. The CDR3 runs 14 residues. J lost 9 bases, V lost 6 bases, and 8 bases had no gene match. Looked up from germline, CDR1 is SGHAT and CDR2 is FQNNGV. CDR3 sequence: CASRNQGDGSPLHF. For the CDR3, the DNA is TGTGCCAGCAGAAACCAGGGGGACGGTTCACCCCTCCACTTT.

This clonotype showed up just a few times. The chain joins TRBV12-3 or TRBV12-4 to TRBJ2-7; possibly TRBD1 for D (5 bases). Trimming removed 6 bases from V and 9 bases from J, with 12 bases in between. The CDR3 contains 11 residues. The CDR3 loop reads CASSPKTAQYF. CDR3 DNA: TGTGCCAGCAGCCCGAAGACAGCGCAGTACTTC.

Only a few counts were recorded for this clonotype. This chain connects TRBV5-1 to TRBJ2-6, with a possible D match to TRBD1 (5 bases). CDR3 size: 19 residues. Trimming took off 0 bases at V and 1 base at J, with 17 bases between the two ends. Germline V gene lookup returns CDR1 SGHRS and CDR2 YFSETQ. DNA for the CDR3: TGCGCCAGCAGCTTGGCTACCAGGGTTCCGATATCTGGGGCCAACGTCCTGACTTTC. Its protein product is CASSLATRVPISGANVLTF. The variable domain in full, completed from reference TRBV5-1 and TRBJ2-6, reads KAGVTQTPRYLIKTRGQQVTLSCSPISGHRSVSWYQQTPGQGLQFLFEYFSETQRNKGNFPGRFSGRQFSNSRSEMNVSTLELGDSALYLCASSLATRVPISGANVLTFGAGSRLTVL.

This clonotype was seen only a few times. The chain couples TRBV7-3 to TRBJ2-1, with 15 bases lining up with TRBD2. CDR1 and CDR2 from the germline V gene are SGHTA and FQGTGA. The CDR3 contains 16 residues. V shed 6 bases and J 10 bases; nucleotides not matched to a gene: 10. This chain's CDR3 is CASSSRTSGGAREQFF. DNA for the CDR3: TGTGCCAGCAGTTCTAGGACTAGCGGGGGGGCCAGGGAGCAGTTCTTC.

The table lists this clonotype with a few counts. The CDR3 DNA sequence: TGTGCCAGCAGCTTGGCAGGAATCTATGAGCAGTTCTTC. This sequence encodes CASSLAGIYEQFF. The genes are TRBV11-2 and TRBJ2-1; D not resolved. V was trimmed by 3 bases and J by 8 bases, leaving 11 bases between them. The CDR3 runs 13 residues. Germline V gives CDR1 SGHAT, CDR2 FQNNGV.

The V gene is TRBV5-1, the J gene TRBJ2-1, with 9 bases lining up with TRBD1. Germline V CDR1 and CDR2: SGHRS, YFSETQ. The junction had 2 bases not matched to a gene; V was cut back by 0 bases and J by 7 bases. The CDR3 is 14 residues long. CDR3 nucleotides: TGCGCCAGCAGCTTGGGGACAGGGGCTAATGAGCAGTTCTTC. Protein sequence: CASSLGTGANEQFF. The variable domain in full, completed from reference TRBV5-1 and TRBJ2-1, reads KAGVTQTPRYLIKTRGQQVTLSCSPISGHRSVSWYQQTPGQGLQFLFEYFSETQRNKGNFPGRFSGRQFSNSRSEMNVSTLELGDSALYLCASSLGTGANEQFFGPGTRLTVL.

This clonotype was counted a few times. V usage is TRBV7-2 and J usage is TRBJ1-2, with TRBD1 matching over 7 bases. Unmatched junction bases numbered 15, after V lost 6 bases and J lost 8 bases. The CDR3 covers 15 residues. Germline lookup yields CDR1 SGHTA and CDR2 FQGNSA. The CDR3 sequence: CASSPPGTVLEGYTF. The CDR3 nucleotides read TGTGCCAGCAGTCCACCCGGGACAGTCCTCGAGGGCTACACCTTC.

The rearrangement joins TRBV7-6 to TRBJ1-2; D might be TRBD1 (6 bases). The CDR3 is 13 amino acids. V lost 5 bases to trimming and J lost 6 bases, with 13 bases between them. Germline CDR1 SGHVS, CDR2 FNYEAQ. CDR3 loop: CASSPGTHHGYTF. Here the CDR3 DNA reads TGTGCCAGCAGCCCTGGGACACATCATGGCTACACCTTC.

The J gene is TRBJ2-7, the V gene TRBV3-1; 11 bases are shared with TRBD2. This CDR3 contains 19 residues. Germline assignment: CDR1 LGHDT and CDR2 YNNKEL (reference sequence). Trimming cost V 6 bases and J 0 bases; bases outside gene matches: 16. The CDR3: CASSLLGSFSGRASYEQYF. The CDR3, as DNA: TGTGCCAGCAGTCTCTTGGGTTCGTTTAGCGGGAGGGCCTCCTACGAGCAGTACTTC.

This clonotype was seen many times. The V gene is TRBV20-1, the J gene TRBJ2-1; 8 nucleotides align to TRBD1. V lost 4 bases, J lost 8 bases, and 4 bases stayed unmatched. This CDR3 is 12 amino acids long. Germline lookup yields CDR1 DFQATT and CDR2 SNEGSKA (reference sequence). The CDR3, as DNA: TGCAGTGCTACTCAGACAGGGGATGAGCAGTTCTTC. Translation gives CSATQTGDEQFF.

At least ten counts were recorded for this clonotype. The rearrangement links TRBV15 to TRBJ2-7; D gene unclear. The CDR3 length is 13 residues. With 0 bases removed from V and 6 bases from J, the gap between germline ends came to 9 bases. Germline loops: CDR1 LNHNV, CDR2 YYDKDF (reference sequence). CDR3 protein: CATSRDKVSEQYF. DNA for the CDR3: TGTGCCACCAGCAGAGATAAGGTTTCCGAGCAGTACTTC.

Only a few counts were recorded for this clonotype. J is TRBJ1-3 and V is TRBV10-3; D not certain. The V end lost 3 bases, the J end lost 1 base, and 4 bases lay between the germline ends. This CDR3 spans 13 amino acids. Germline-derived CDR1 and CDR2 are ENHRY and SYGVKD. The CDR3 sequence: CAISDGSGNTIYF. CDR3 nucleotides: TGTGCCATCAGTGACGGTTCTGGAAACACCATATATTTT.

Ten or more counts support this clonotype. The chain has TRBV12-3 or TRBV12-4 and TRBJ2-5; D ambiguous. This CDR3 spans 11 amino acids. V was cut by 7 bases and J by 4 bases, with 7 bases left in between. CDR3 in amino acids: CASTLGETQYF. The CDR3 DNA is TGTGCCAGCACCCTGGGAGAGACCCAGTACTTC.

This clonotype was found many times. The rearrangement joins TRBV5-6 to TRBJ2-7, with no clear D. The germline gives CDR1 SGHDT, CDR2 YYEEEE. Trimming shortened V by 3 bases and J by 1 base, and 11 bases separated the two germline ends. The CDR3 is made up of 14 amino acids. The CDR3 loop reads CASSSLGGSYEQYF. CDR3 sequence (DNA): TGTGCCAGCAGCTCCTTGGGTGGTTCCTACGAGCAGTACTTC.

V is TRBV12-3 or TRBV12-4 and J is TRBJ2-5; D not resolved. Trimming took off 3 bases at V and 4 bases at J, with 6 bases between the two ends. CDR3 length equals 12 residues. CDR3 loop: CASSFPLETQYF. In DNA form, the CDR3 reads TGTGCCAGCAGTTTCCCGTTAGAGACCCAGTACTTC.

The chain combines TRBV24-1 with TRBJ2-2; 16 nucleotides agree with TRBD2. With 2 bases clipped from V and 7 bases from J, the junction kept 12 bases outside the gene matches. Germline CDR1 is KGHDR and CDR2 is SFDVKD. CDR3 length: 20 residues. CDR3 loop: CATSDWNTGTSGRVGGELFF. CDR3 DNA sequence: TGTGCCACCAGTGATTGGAACACCGGGACTAGCGGGAGGGTCGGCGGGGAGCTGTTTTTT.

This clonotype has a handful of counts. The chain uses TRBV5-1 and TRBJ1-2; D is ambiguous. The CDR3 consists of 12 residues. Germline CDR1 reads SGHRS; CDR2 reads YFSETQ. V was pared by 0 bases and J by 13 bases, with 13 bases between. The CDR3 sequence: CASSLESGRATF. The DNA for the CDR3 is TGCGCCAGCAGCTTGGAAAGCGGTAGGGCCACCTTC.

This clonotype was detected many times. This rearrangement joins TRBV29-1 to TRBJ2-7; TRBD1 might be the D (5 bases). The CDR3 extends over 12 amino acids. Trimming removed 8 bases from V and 3 bases from J, with 14 bases in between. Germline V gene data show CDR1 as SQVTM and CDR2 as ANQGSEA. The CDR3: CSTRDSDYEQYF. CDR3 DNA: TGCAGCACCCGAGACAGCGACTACGAGCAGTACTTC.

This rearrangement joins TRBV6-5 to TRBJ1-2; D may be TRBD1 (5 bases). The CDR3 spans 13 residues. CDR1 is MNHEY, CDR2 SVGAGI, per germline. The V gene lost 2 bases and the J gene lost 6 bases, with 10 bases spanning the gap. CDR3 in DNA: TGTGCCAGCAGTTACACCCAGGGAAATGGCTACACCTTC. Its protein is CASSYTQGNGYTF.

The chain carries TRBV5-6 and TRBJ2-1, with 9 bases that match TRBD2. Trimming cost V 4 bases and J 8 bases; bases outside gene matches: 7. CDR3 length: 14 residues. Germline lookup yields CDR1 SGHDT and CDR2 YYEEEE. The CDR3 DNA reads TGTGCCAGCAGCCTTGGCGGGGGGGTCGATGAGCAGTTCTTC. This gives the protein CASSLGGGVDEQFF.

This clonotype was recorded many times. V and J are TRBV12-3 or TRBV12-4 and TRBJ2-7, with D perhaps TRBD2 (6 bases). CDR3 length: 15 residues. With 3 bases removed from V and 3 bases from J, the gap between germline ends came to 15 bases. Here the CDR3 reads CASSFGGVANYEQYF. Here the CDR3 DNA reads TGTGCCAGCAGTTTCGGGGGAGTAGCGAACTACGAGCAGTACTTC.